The rows below give T cell receptor beta chains drawn from one sample of a study of OX40 agonist ivuxolimab in advanced cancers. The repertoire was sequenced with immunoSEQ multiplex PCR; TCRdb's copy has only in-frame clones and lacks some. The table records tens of thousands of clones, 80% to 90% of them present only once. The sequences come from CD4+ or CD8+ T cells sorted from blood, collected in a trial of the OX40 agonist ivuxolimab. The origin of the receptors is an adult with an advanced solid tumor such as melanoma, head and neck, liver or kidney cancer. Each CDR3 is given with its conserved first and last residue. A D gene is named only where the DNA matches it firmly. The size of a clone is reported for some rows only, either as once, few or many, or as a class for expanded clones.

D gene: TRBD2; CDR3 length: 14; clone size: -; V gene: TRBV30; J gene: TRBJ2-7; CDR3 DNA: TGTGCCTGGAATATCGGGACTAGTTCCTACGAGCAGTACTTC; CDR3 protein: CAWNIGTSSYEQYF
D gene: -; CDR3 length: 13; clone size: -; V gene: TRBV9; J gene: TRBJ1-1; CDR3 DNA: TGTGCCAGCAGCGTAACTGGGTTCACTGAAGCTTTCTTT; CDR3 protein: CASSVTGFTEAFF
D gene: TRBD2; CDR3 length: 16; clone size: once; V gene: TRBV5-1; J gene: TRBJ2-7; CDR3 DNA: TGCGCCAGCAGCTCCACCTCCACTAGCGGGGTCTACGAGCAGTACTTC; CDR3 protein: CASSSTSTSGVYEQYF
D gene: TRBD1; CDR3 length: 14; clone size: -; V gene: TRBV28; J gene: TRBJ2-7; CDR3 DNA: TGTGCCAGCAAATGGTGGGACAGGGAAGGCGAGCAGTACTTC; CDR3 protein: CASKWWDREGEQYF
D gene: -; CDR3 length: 12; clone size: few; V gene: TRBV2; J gene: TRBJ2-7; CDR3 DNA: TGTGCCAGCAGTGAACAGCTCTACGAGCAGTACTTC; CDR3 protein: CASSEQLYEQYF
D gene: TRBD1; CDR3 length: 14; clone size: -; V gene: TRBV5-6; J gene: TRBJ2-1; CDR3 DNA: TGTGCCAGCAGCTTCAACAGGGGGCGGTTCTGGCAGTTCTTC; CDR3 protein: CASSFNRGRFWQFF
D gene: -; CDR3 length: 16; clone size: -; V gene: TRBV9; J gene: TRBJ2-7; CDR3 DNA: TGTGCCAGCAGCGTAGCTGGGGGGGCCGACGTATACGAGCAGTACTTC; CDR3 protein: CASSVAGGADVYEQYF
D gene: -; CDR3 length: 15; clone size: -; V gene: TRBV7-9; J gene: TRBJ2-1; CDR3 DNA: TGTGCCAGCAGCTTACCGGTTAGCTCCTACAATGAGCAGTTCTTC; CDR3 protein: CASSLPVSSYNEQFF
D gene: -; CDR3 length: 13; clone size: once; V gene: TRBV19; J gene: TRBJ2-1; CDR3 DNA: TGTGCCAGTAGTATTCACCTGATGAATGAGCAGTTCTTC; CDR3 protein: CASSIHLMNEQFF
D gene: -; CDR3 length: 16; clone size: once; V gene: TRBV11-2; J gene: TRBJ2-6; CDR3 DNA: TGTGCCAGCAGCTTATCAGGGTCGACAGGGGCCAACGTCCTGACTTTC; CDR3 protein: CASSLSGSTGANVLTF
D gene: -; CDR3 length: 13; clone size: few; V gene: TRBV29-1; J gene: TRBJ1-1; CDR3 DNA: TGCAGCGTTGAAGTTAACTGGAACACTGAAGCTTTCTTT; CDR3 protein: CSVEVNWNTEAFF
D gene: -; CDR3 length: 13; clone size: -; V gene: TRBV5-8; J gene: TRBJ2-7; CDR3 DNA: TGTGCCAGCAGCTATCGGAGCTCCTACGAGCAGTACTTC; CDR3 protein: CASSYRSSYEQYF
D gene: TRBD2; CDR3 length: 16; clone size: -; V gene: TRBV4-2; J gene: TRBJ2-7; CDR3 DNA: TGTGCCAGCAGCCAAGTTGGGGCGGGAGAAGCCTACGAGCAGTACTTC; CDR3 protein: CASSQVGAGEAYEQYF
D gene: TRBD1; CDR3 length: 13; clone size: -; V gene: TRBV6-1; J gene: TRBJ2-7; CDR3 DNA: TGTGCCAGCACCGGGACAGGACACTACGAGCAGTACTTC; CDR3 protein: CASTGTGHYEQYF
D gene: -; CDR3 length: 15; clone size: -; V gene: TRBV6-6; J gene: TRBJ2-2; CDR3 DNA: TGTGCCAGCACAGACTGGACGGGATACACCGGGGAGCTGTTTTTT; CDR3 protein: CASTDWTGYTGELFF
D gene: -; CDR3 length: 14; clone size: -; V gene: TRBV10-1; J gene: TRBJ2-2; CDR3 DNA: TGCGCCAGCAGTGCCAGGGCCGAGACCGGGGAGCTGTTTTTT; CDR3 protein: CASSARAETGELFF
D gene: -; CDR3 length: 13; clone size: once; V gene: TRBV14; J gene: TRBJ1-3; CDR3 DNA: TGTGCCAGCAGCCAATCCAGAGGTGGCACCATATATTTT; CDR3 protein: CASSQSRGGTIYF
D gene: -; CDR3 length: 13; clone size: -; V gene: TRBV19; J gene: TRBJ2-3; CDR3 DNA: TGTGCCAGTAGCGGACCTTTGAACCGTACGCAGTATTTT; CDR3 protein: CASSGPLNRTQYF
D gene: -; CDR3 length: 16; clone size: -; V gene: TRBV5-1; J gene: TRBJ2-3; CDR3 DNA: TGCGCCAGCAGCTTGGTTACTCGGCCTAGCACAGATACGCAGTATTTT; CDR3 protein: CASSLVTRPSTDTQYF
D gene: TRBD2; CDR3 length: 14; clone size: -; V gene: TRBV10-3; J gene: TRBJ2-7; CDR3 DNA: TGTGCCACCAGTATAGGGACTAGCGGTAAGGAGCAGTACTTC; CDR3 protein: CATSIGTSGKEQYF
D gene: -; CDR3 length: 13; clone size: -; V gene: TRBV7-6; J gene: TRBJ2-3; CDR3 DNA: TGTGCCAGCAGCCCGAGTCCCACAGATACGCAGTATTTT; CDR3 protein: CASSPSPTDTQYF